These T cell receptor beta chains were read from a single sample in a study of CD8+ T cells in alopecia areata. TCRdb's copy holds only in-frame clones and misses some; the assay was immunoSEQ multiplex PCR. The data contain approximately 210,000 clones, over 40% of them seen just once; the ten biggest clones take up over 2%. The material was CD4+ T cells sorted from blood, obtained between weeks 36 and 40, from a patient treated with tofacitinib. The receptors come from a human donor with alopecia areata. Both conserved end residues are part of each CDR3. A D gene is named only where the DNA matches it firmly. Rows give clone size only sometimes, using once, few, many, or a class for an expanded clone.

j_call v_call clone_size d_call cdr3_nt cdr3_aa
TRBJ2-7 TRBV6-5 - - TGTGCCAGCAGTTACTCGGTCTCAGGTACTTTGTACGAGCAGTACTTC CASSYSVSGTLYEQYF
TRBJ1-5 TRBV28 - - TGTGCCAGCATGGCAGGGATCAAATCGAGCAATCAGCCCCAGCATTTT CASMAGIKSSNQPQHF
TRBJ1-2 TRBV5-1 - - TGCGCCAGCAGCTTGGGTCAGGCGGGTAACTATGGCTACACCTTC CASSLGQAGNYGYTF
TRBJ1-2 TRBV30 - - TGTGCCTGGAGTGTAGCCAGGGGTACGGGCTACACCTTC CAWSVARGTGYTF
TRBJ1-4 TRBV29-1 few - TGCAGCGTAGGAAACACGGGGGAACGTGAAAAACTGTTTTTT CSVGNTGEREKLFF
TRBJ2-5 TRBV5-1 - - TGCGCCAGCAGCTTCAAGGCGAGCCTCCAAGAGACCCAGTACTTC CASSFKASLQETQYF
TRBJ2-5 TRBV4-1 - TRBD2 TGCGCCAGCAGCCAAGTTTTCAGGGAGGGGACCCAGTACTTC CASSQVFREGTQYF
TRBJ2-5 TRBV5-1 - - TGCGCCAGCAGCTTGGCCCCGCAAGAGACCCAGTACTTC CASSLAPQETQYF
TRBJ1-2 TRBV7-8 few TRBD1 TGTGCCAGCAGCCCCGGGACAGGGAAGGATGGCTACACCTTC CASSPGTGKDGYTF
TRBJ2-7 TRBV4-3 - - TGCGCCAGCAGCCAAGATACCCACAGGCAGAGGGAGCAGTACTTC CASSQDTHRQREQYF
TRBJ2-1 TRBV7-2 few - TGTGCCAGCAGCTTAGCCCTAACTAGGGATGAGCAGTTCTTC CASSLALTRDEQFF
TRBJ1-1 TRBV29-1 few TRBD1 TGCAGCGTAAGGGACAGGTCGGACACTGAAGCTTTCTTT CSVRDRSDTEAFF
TRBJ1-4 TRBV25-1 once - TGTGCCAGCAGTGCTCGACTCCGGGCAGGGGAAAAACTGTTTTTT CASSARLRAGEKLFF
TRBJ1-2 TRBV28 many - TGTGCCAGCAGTTTTACCCCCCGAGTTTCCTATGGCTACACCTTC CASSFTPRVSYGYTF
TRBJ2-4 TRBV9 - TRBD2 TGTGCCAGCAGCGTAGGGCAGGGAGGGCAAAACATTCAGTACTTC CASSVGQGGQNIQYF
TRBJ2-3 TRBV7-8 - - TGTGCCAGCAGCTTAAGAGGCAGGGCGTATTTT CASSLRGRAYF
TRBJ2-7 TRBV29-1 - TRBD1 TGCAGCGTCCGGGACAGTTACGAGCAGTACTTC CSVRDSYEQYF
TRBJ2-6 TRBV23-1 - TRBD1 TGCGCCAGCAGTCAATCCGGAGCAGGGGGCGATGATGGGGCCAACGTCCTGACTTTC CASSQSGAGGDDGANVLTF
TRBJ2-1 TRBV10-3 - - TGTGCCATCAGTTCCGGGACAAACAATGAGCAGTTCTTC CAISSGTNNEQFF
TRBJ2-1 TRBV29-1 - - TGCAGCGTTGAATTCGGCAGCCACAATGAGCAGTTCTTC CSVEFGSHNEQFF
TRBJ1-2 TRBV28 once - TGTGCCAGCAAATCTAACTATGGCTACACCTTC CASKSNYGYTF
TRBJ1-3 TRBV30 - - TGTGCCTGGAGTAGCGCTTACTCTGGAAACACCATATATTTT CAWSSAYSGNTIYF
TRBJ2-6 TRBV6-4 - - TGTGCCAGCAGCGTTGACTCTGGGGCCAACGTCCTGACTTTC CASSVDSGANVLTF
TRBJ2-1 TRBV2 - - TGTGCCAGCAGCCCCTTACGGGGAGAGCAGTTCTTC CASSPLRGEQFF
TRBJ2-1 TRBV5-1 few - TGCGCCAGCAGCTTGGTTCCGGTTAACAATGAGCAGTTCTTC CASSLVPVNNEQFF
TRBJ2-1 TRBV28 many TRBD2 TGTGCCAGCAGTTCTCTAGCGGGAGGGCGTTGGAAGCAGTTCTTC CASSSLAGGRWKQFF
TRBJ2-5 TRBV7-2 - TRBD1 TGTGCCAGCAGCTCCCGGACAGGTCAAGAGACCCAGTACTTC CASSSRTGQETQYF
TRBJ2-1 TRBV6-1 few TRBD2 TGTGCCAGCAGTGGGACAACTAGCGGGCAGACGTTCTTC CASSGTTSGQTFF
TRBJ2-3 TRBV4-1 - TRBD1 TGCGCCAGCAGCCAGTCCATGGGACAGGGGGCCGGAGATACGCAGTATTTT CASSQSMGQGAGDTQYF
TRBJ2-7 TRBV5-1 - - TGCGCCAGCAGCTTGTTGCGGGACCCCTCCTACGAGCAGTACTTC CASSLLRDPSYEQYF
TRBJ2-5 TRBV7-6 many - TGTGCCAGCAGCTTAGTCTACCAAGAGACCCAGTACTTC CASSLVYQETQYF
TRBJ2-7 TRBV25-1 - - TGTGCCAGCGCAGACGGGGGGCGGTCCGAGCAGTACTTC CASADGGRSEQYF
TRBJ2-7 TRBV7-2 - - TGTGCCAGCAGCTGGGTGGGTAACGAGCAGTACTTC CASSWVGNEQYF
TRBJ2-5 TRBV7-2 - - TGTGCCAGCAGCTCTGGAGAGACCCAGTACTTC CASSSGETQYF
TRBJ1-3 TRBV6-5 few - TGTGCCAGCAGTTACGCACCGGACAGTGGAAACACCATATATTTT CASSYAPDSGNTIYF
TRBJ2-7 TRBV6-6 - TRBD2 TGTGCCAGCAGTGGTGGACGGGAGGGCCTCTACGAGCAGTACTTC CASSGGREGLYEQYF
TRBJ2-3 TRBV29-1 - - TGCAGCGTAAGGGTGGAGCCCACGCAGTATTTT CSVRVEPTQYF
TRBJ2-3 TRBV29-1 many - TGCAGCGTTGATGGGCTAGTCCCGGCTAATACGCAGTATTTT CSVDGLVPANTQYF
TRBJ2-5 TRBV20-1 - - TGCAGTGCCGTGACCCAAGAGACCCAGTACTTC CSAVTQETQYF
TRBJ1-3 TRBV9 - - TGTGCCAGCAGCGTCTCTCCCGGGGCTGGAAACACCATATATTTT CASSVSPGAGNTIYF
TRBJ2-5 TRBV30 - - TGTGCCTGGAGTGGGACAGTTCAGACCCAGTACTTC CAWSGTVQTQYF
TRBJ1-1 TRBV20-1 few - TGCAGTGCCAGGGTGAACACTGAAGCTTTCTTT CSARVNTEAFF
TRBJ2-7 TRBV29-1 - - TGCAGCGTTCGCGACCTCAGGGAATCCTACGAGCAGTACTTC CSVRDLRESYEQYF
TRBJ1-2 TRBV28 - - TGTGCCAGCAGTCCCCGAGCAGGGTTCTATGGCTACACCTTC CASSPRAGFYGYTF
TRBJ2-3 TRBV29-1 - - TGCAGCGTTGCGCCCAGCACAGATACGCAGTATTTT CSVAPSTDTQYF
TRBJ2-5 TRBV28 - TRBD1 TGTGCCAGCAGCAATACAGGGGGAGAGACCCAGTACTTC CASSNTGGETQYF
TRBJ2-1 TRBV6-1 - - TGTGCCATCAGTGCCAGGGCCAATGTCCATGAGCAGTTCTTC CAISARANVHEQFF
TRBJ2-1 TRBV30 few TRBD2 TGTGCCGTCGCCTGGACTAGCGGCTCCTACAATGAGCAGTTCTTC CAVAWTSGSYNEQFF
TRBJ2-1 TRBV18 few - TGTGCCAGCTCTCCGGACCAGAGCTACCATGAGCAGTTCTTC CASSPDQSYHEQFF
TRBJ1-5 TRBV28 - - TGTGCCAGCAGTTTATGGGGGCCCAGCAATCAGCCCCAGCATTTT CASSLWGPSNQPQHF
TRBJ1-5 TRBV7-9 - - TGTGCCAGCAGCTTAGGGGAACAGGGGCCCCAGCATTTT CASSLGEQGPQHF
TRBJ1-5 TRBV30 - TRBD1 TGTGCCTGGAGTGGCCAGGGGGGACAGCCCCAGCATTTT CAWSGQGGQPQHF
TRBJ2-7 TRBV9 - - TGTGCCAGCAGCGCGACTGCCCTCTCCTACGAGCAGTACTTC CASSATALSYEQYF
TRBJ1-1 TRBV7-9 few TRBD1 TGTGCCAGCAGCTCCCCGGGAGGACAGGGGGGAACTGAAGCTTTCTTT CASSSPGGQGGTEAFF
TRBJ1-5 TRBV30 - - TGTGCCTGGAGTTACAGGGCACTCCAGCCCCAGCATTTT CAWSYRALQPQHF
TRBJ2-1 TRBV4-2 - TRBD2 TGTGCCAGCAGCCTCCGACTAGCGGGAGTGTCCAATGAGCAGTTCTTC CASSLRLAGVSNEQFF
TRBJ1-4 TRBV30 - - TGTGCCTGGAGGGCTACAGGAAGGTCGGCTAATGAAAAACTGTTTTTT CAWRATGRSANEKLFF
TRBJ1-5 TRBV6-6 few TRBD1 TGTGCCAGCAGAGACAGGGTAGATCAGCCCCAGCATTTT CASRDRVDQPQHF
TRBJ2-2 TRBV28 few TRBD1 TGTGCCAGCAGTTCCCACCCTGACAGGGTGACCGGGGAGCTGTTTTTT CASSSHPDRVTGELFF